Presented here are 28 T cell receptor beta chains from one specimen sequenced in a study of human T cells and chemical hapten exposure. TCRdb itself ran the RACE reads through MiXCR, one entry per CDR3 protein. There are tens of thousands of distinct CDR3 sequences in the sample; around 6% occur only once, and around 5% lies in the top ten. Noted time point: patch test 3, about 24 weeks after DPC sensitization. The sample's treatment: therapeutic diphenylcyclopropenone sensitization with weekly scalp DPC. This specimen consisted of whole blood, obtained in connection with sensitization to the hapten diphenylcyclopropenone (DPC). The origin of the receptors is a man aged 25-45 years with alopecia areata. Some clones in this sample may be carry-over from other donors' samples.

The table lists this clonotype with a few counts. The V gene is TRBV23-1, the J gene TRBJ2-4, with TRBD1 matching 7 bases. TRBV23-1 is given ORF status, its function remaining uncertain. V trimming: 2 bases; J trimming: 0 bases; junction bases outside the gene matches: 13. The CDR3 is made up of 19 amino acids. The chain's CDR3 is CASSQVNTGARLAKNIQYF. CDR3 DNA sequence: TGCGCCAGCAGTCAAGTGAATACAGGGGCCCGTCTAGCCAAAAACATTCAGTACTTC.

V usage is TRBV7-9 and J usage is TRBJ2-7; TRBD2 might be the D (6 bases). The length of the CDR3 is 14 residues. V was clipped by 1 base and J by 6 bases, with 13 bases between them. CDR1 is SEHNR, CDR2 FQNEAQ, per germline (reference sequence). CDR3 protein: CASSLGDSSLEQYF. In nucleotides, the CDR3 is TGTGCCAGCAGCTTAGGGGACTCCTCCCTCGAGCAGTACTTC. Variable domain in full (rest from reference TRBV7-9 and TRBJ2-7): DTGVSQNPRHKITKRGQNVTFRCDPISEHNRLYWYRQTLGQGPEFLTYFQNEAQLEKSRLLSDRFSAERPKGSFSTLEIQRTEQGDSAMYLCASSLGDSSLEQYFGPGTRLTVT.

Details on this clonotype: A read error may be the cause here, since a much bigger clone is one base away. This chain connects TRBV14 to TRBJ1-2; D call uncertain. The CDR3 sequence is 14 residues long. The ends were cut back, 5 bases at V and 7 bases at J, with 17 bases in the middle. Germline values: CDR1 SGHDN, CDR2 FVKESK. The CDR3: CASSGYGREVGYTF. The DNA of the CDR3 is TGTGCCAGCAGCGGTTACGGGCGTGAGGTTGGCTACACCTTC. The entire variable domain, with the rest obtained from reference TRBV14 and TRBJ1-2, is as follows: EAGVTQFPSHSVIEKGQTVTLRCDPISGHDNLYWYRRVMGKEIKFLLHFVKESKQDESGMPNNRFLAERTGGTYSTLKVQPAELEDSGVYFCASSGYGREVGYTFGSGTRLTVV.

This clonotype occurred many times. The chain is built from TRBV19 and TRBJ2-3; D perhaps matches TRBD1 (5 bases). With 6 bases removed from V and 2 bases from J, the gap between germline ends came to 9 bases. The CDR3 has 13 amino acids. Germline lookup yields CDR1 LNHDA and CDR2 SQIVND (reference sequence). The DNA of the CDR3 is TGTGCCAGTAGAGACAGACTCACAGATACGCAGTATTTT. This translates into CASRDRLTDTQYF. Supplemented by reference TRBV19 and TRBJ2-3, the full variable domain reads DGGITQSPKYLFRKEGQNVTLSCEQNLNHDAMYWYRQDPGQGLRLIYYSQIVNDFQKGDIAEGYSVSREKKESFPLTVTSAQKNPTAFYLCASRDRLTDTQYFGPGTRLTVL.

Ten or more counts support this clonotype. J is TRBJ1-1 and V is TRBV6-5; TRBD1 matches at 11 bases. Unmatched junction bases numbered 5, after V lost 4 bases and J lost 1 base. The CDR3 runs 16 residues. Per the germline V gene, CDR1 is MNHEY and CDR2 is SVGAGI. The CDR3 DNA is TGTGCCAGCAGTTTCCGGGACAGGGGGGCGAACACTGAAGCTTTCTTT. Translation: CASSFRDRGANTEAFF.

This clonotype was seen ten or more times. The chain has TRBV5-5 and TRBJ2-2; D not resolved. With 0 bases removed from V and 6 bases from J, the gap between germline ends came to 9 bases. Germline loops: CDR1 SGHKS, CDR2 YYEKEE (reference sequence). This CDR3 comprises 14 residues. CDR3 nucleotide sequence: TGTGCCAGCAGCTTGGGGTTGGAGTCCGGGGAGCTGTTTTTT. Translated, it gives CASSLGLESGELFF.

This clonotype was seen repeatedly, ten times or more. The V gene is TRBV12-3 or TRBV12-4, the J gene TRBJ1-1; 7 bases align to TRBD1. The CDR3 sequence is 16 residues long. Trimming took 5 bases from V and 2 from J; bases not matched to a gene: 11. Here the CDR3 reads CASSRPPGTDNTEAFF. The DNA of the CDR3 is TGTGCCAGCAGTCGCCCTCCCGGGACAGATAACACTGAAGCTTTCTTT.

The chain carries TRBV20-1 and TRBJ2-2; TRBD2 is a possible D gene (5 bases). CDR1 and CDR2 (germline): DFQATT, SNEGSKA (reference sequence). Trimming took 3 bases from V and 0 from J, leaving 11 bases between them. This CDR3 contains 15 residues. The CDR3 loop reads CSASGIRANTGELFF. For the CDR3, the DNA is TGCAGTGCTAGCGGGATACGCGCGAACACCGGGGAGCTGTTTTTT.

There are many counts of this clonotype. V usage is TRBV5-1 and J usage is TRBJ2-7; D uncertain. The CDR3 consists of 14 residues. The V end was cut by 2 bases, the J end by 2 bases, with 11 bases between. CDR1 SGHRS and CDR2 YFSETQ come from the germline V gene. CDR3 in amino acids: CASSLGLPPYEQYF. For the CDR3, the DNA is TGCGCCAGCAGCTTAGGCCTCCCGCCCTACGAGCAGTACTTC.

This clonotype was counted ten times or more. The junction differs from germline at one of its ends, possibly a read error. The chain carries TRBV29-1 and TRBJ2-2; no firm D call. This CDR3 region has 14 residues. The germline V gene has CDR1 SQVTM and CDR2 ANQGSEA. Written as DNA, the CDR3 is TGCGGCGTATATCAACAGCCGAACACCGGGGAGCTGTTTTTT. It specifies CGVYQQPNTGELFF.

At least ten counts were recorded for this clonotype. The V gene is TRBV11-2, the J gene TRBJ2-1, with 14 bases lining up with TRBD2. The CDR3 length is 16 residues. V lost 6 bases, J lost 6 bases, and 7 bases stayed unmatched. The germline V gene encodes CDR1 SGHAT and CDR2 FQNNGV. The CDR3 coding sequence is TGTGCCAGCAGATCCGGGACTAGCGGGAGAATCAATGAGCAGTTCTTC. It codes for CASRSGTSGRINEQFF.

This clonotype was recorded many times. The V gene is TRBV30, the J gene TRBJ1-2; D gene uncertain. Germline-derived CDR1 and CDR2 are GTSNPN and SVGIG (reference sequence). The ends were cut back, 1 base at V and 13 bases at J, with 13 bases in the middle. This CDR3 comprises 11 residues. The CDR3 DNA reads as TGTGCCTGGAGTGGTGGCGGGTTAGTCACCTTC. Translation: CAWSGGGLVTF.

CDR3 sequence: CASSREGADEQYF. CDR3 bases: TGTGCCAGCAGCCGAGAGGGGGCTGACGAGCAGTACTTC. V gene TRBV3-1 combines with J gene TRBJ2-7; 7 bases line up with TRBD1. Trimming removed 4 bases from V and 5 bases from J; junction bases left unmatched: 5. Per germline, CDR1 LGHDT and CDR2 YNNKEL (reference sequence). CDR3 size: 13 residues.

This clonotype was detected ten times or more. The rearrangement joins TRBV3-1 to TRBJ2-3; D is unclear. CDR1 LGHDT and CDR2 YNNKEL come from the germline V gene (reference sequence). This CDR3 has 14 residues. The V and J ends lost 2 bases and 3 bases respectively, with 9 bases between them. The CDR3 here is CASSQSTTTDTQYF. The CDR3 region has the DNA TGTGCCAGCAGCCAATCCACGACTACAGATACGCAGTATTTT.

This clonotype was seen at least ten times. This chain connects TRBV4-2 to TRBJ2-7; D is possibly TRBD2 (6 bases). The germline V gene encodes CDR1 LGHNA and CDR2 YNFKEQ. V dropped 6 bases and J dropped 6 bases, with 9 bases sitting between them. CDR3 size: 11 residues. The CDR3 DNA reads TGTGCCAGCAGTCCCGGGGGCGAGCAGTACTTC. This sequence encodes CASSPGGEQYF.

This clonotype came up many times. The V call is TRBV11-2, the J call TRBJ2-1; TRBD2 agrees at 8 bases. Germline CDR1 reads SGHAT; CDR2 reads FQNNGV. This CDR3 comprises 14 residues. Trimming at V came to 4 bases and at J to 15 bases, leaving 14 bases not matched to a gene. DNA for the CDR3: TGTGCCAGCAGCTATCCAGAACGAGGGACTAGACTGTTCTTC. It encodes CASSYPERGTRLFF.

This clonotype has ten or more counts. The chain recombines TRBV7-2 with TRBJ2-5; 12 bases line up with TRBD2. The CDR3 is 15 amino acids. Germline V gene data show CDR1 as SGHTA and CDR2 as FQGNSA. V lost 4 bases to trimming and J lost 5 bases; unmatched junction nucleotides: 5. CDR3 loop: CASSSHGTSGETQYF. For the CDR3, the DNA is TGTGCCAGCAGCTCCCACGGGACTAGCGGGGAGACCCAGTACTTC.

This clonotype has ten or more counts. This sequence joins TRBV6-5 and TRBJ2-7; possible D gene TRBD2, 5 bases. Trimming cost V 5 bases and J 0 bases, with 11 bases left between them. CDR1 and CDR2 (germline): MNHEY, SVGAGI. CDR3 length: 14 amino acids. The CDR3 bases are TGTGCCAGCAGTCGGAAGAGGGACTCCTACGAGCAGTACTTC. It specifies CASSRKRDSYEQYF.

This clonotype was counted many times. V usage is TRBV6-2 or TRBV6-3 and J usage is TRBJ2-2, with 10 bases fitting TRBD1. J gave up 5 bases and V 5 bases, and 5 bases lay outside the gene matches. The germline CDR1 and CDR2 sequences are MNHEY and SVGEGT. This CDR3 contains 15 residues. As DNA, the CDR3 is TGTGCCAGCAGTCCTGGGACAGGGGAGACCGGGGAGCTGTTTTTT. It encodes CASSPGTGETGELFF.

At least ten counts were recorded for this clonotype. The genes are TRBV4-2 and TRBJ1-2; D is perhaps TRBD1 (6 bases). This CDR3 spans 16 amino acids. Germline CDR1 reads LGHNA; CDR2 reads YNFKEQ. V was clipped by 0 bases and J by 3 bases, with 14 bases between them. The CDR3 nucleotides are TGTGCCAGCAGCCAAGATCAGGTCAGGGGTGACTATGGCTACACCTTC. It specifies CASSQDQVRGDYGYTF.

The table lists this clonotype with many counts. The genes are TRBV12-3 or TRBV12-4 and TRBJ1-2; unclear D gene. V was shortened by 3 bases and J by 4 bases, with 9 bases between the two germline ends. This CDR3 region has 13 residues. CDR3 DNA: TGTGCCAGCAGTTTGGTTGGGCCCTATGGCTACACCTTC. Its protein is CASSLVGPYGYTF.

This clonotype was seen ten or more times. V gene TRBV12-3 or TRBV12-4 combines with J gene TRBJ2-3; a weak D match, TRBD1 (5 bases). Trimming removed 3 bases at V and 4 bases at J, with 17 bases between. The CDR3 contains 16 residues. In DNA form, the CDR3 reads TGTGCCAGCAGTTTCTCCAGGGTGGCAGTGGCAGATACGCAGTATTTT. Residues: CASSFSRVAVADTQYF.

The V and J genes are TRBV7-9 and TRBJ2-5; D possibly corresponds to TRBD1 (6 bases). The CDR3 spans 14 residues. Per germline, CDR1 SEHNR and CDR2 FQNEAQ (reference sequence). Trimming removed 4 bases from V and 2 bases from J, with 11 bases in between. CDR3 sequence reads: CASSWWTDQETQYF. The CDR3 coding sequence is TGTGCCAGCAGCTGGTGGACAGATCAAGAGACCCAGTACTTC.

The table lists this clonotype with many counts. The chain couples TRBV12-3 or TRBV12-4 to TRBJ1-3; 8 positions match TRBD1. V trimming: 5 bases; J trimming: 4 bases; junction bases outside the gene matches: 10. The CDR3 covers 16 residues. The CDR3 reads CASSRDRGLAGNTIYF. The CDR3 DNA reads TGTGCCAGCAGTCGCGACAGGGGATTGGCGGGAAACACCATATATTTT.

In its sample, this clonotype was seen many times. The chain couples TRBV10-2 to TRBJ2-5, with D hard to call. Per germline, CDR1 WSHSY and CDR2 SAAADI. V shed 4 bases and J shed 5 bases, with 20 bases lying between them. The CDR3 runs to 16 residues. Here the CDR3 DNA reads TGCGCCAGCAGTGTTCGGAGACCCAACGGGCAGGAGACCCAGTACTTC. Its translation: CASSVRRPNGQETQYF.

This clonotype occurred many times. V gene TRBV20-1 combines with J gene TRBJ2-2, with a weak D call TRBD1 (5 bases). Germline V gene sequence: CDR1 DFQATT, CDR2 SNEGSKA (reference sequence). CDR3 length: 14 residues. V dropped 5 bases and J dropped 4 bases, with 14 bases sitting between them. This CDR3 reads CSAGRTQPTGELFF. CDR3 coding DNA: TGCAGTGCTGGCCGGACACAACCCACCGGGGAGCTGTTTTTT.

This clonotype came up many times. The chain links TRBV3-1 to TRBJ2-2; TRBD2 matches at 10 bases. The CDR3 is 14 amino acids. Germline V lookup: CDR1 LGHDT, CDR2 YNNKEL (reference sequence). Trimming took 4 bases from V and 5 from J; bases not matched to a gene: 1. The CDR3 reads CASSRAGGTGELFF. The CDR3 coding sequence is TGTGCCAGCAGCCGAGCGGGGGGGACCGGGGAGCTGTTTTTT.

V and J are TRBV2 and TRBJ1-5, with D possibly TRBD1 on 6 matching bases. Trimming removed 7 bases at V and 0 bases at J, with 16 bases between. Germline V gene data show CDR1 as SNHLY and CDR2 as FYNNEI. There are 16 residues in the CDR3. CDR3 amino acids: CASKGGLSLSNQPQHF. The CDR3 nucleotides read TGTGCCAGCAAGGGGGGCCTTAGCCTTAGCAATCAGCCCCAGCATTTT.